These 15 T cell receptor beta chains originate from one sample sequenced in a study of blood T cells in healthy people across ages (dated by TCRdb to the mid-2010s). Libraries were prepared through 5' RACE. The instrument was an Illumina HiSeq 2500. The second PCR ran for about 7 to 11 cycles and used a J-beta primer mix along with a sample-barcoded 5' primer. TCRdb reprocessed the public reads (quality trimming at Q25 with fastp, clone calling with MiXCR) and kept in-frame beta chains. One record per CDR3 amino acid sequence lists the most common genes and DNA. This sample lists roughly 1,100,000 distinct CDR3 sequences; about 23% were detected once. The ten largest clonotypes hold less than 0.85% of the sample. This sample was shared with a second study, whose subject was T cells of mothers and their children.

Sequencing input: blood. All receptors derive from a girl aged 2-15 years in good health.

J is TRBJ1-4 and V is TRBV7-3, with a weak D call TRBD1 (5 bases). Deletions cut 2 bases from V and 4 bases from J, with 11 bases between. There are 15 residues in the CDR3. Germline V lookup: CDR1 SGHTA, CDR2 FQGTGA. CDR3 DNA: TGTGCCAGCAGCTTAGGGGCAGGGAATAATGAAAAACTGTTTTTT. Amino acids: CASSLGAGNNEKLFF.

As concerns this clonotype: The conserved closing phenylalanine or tryptophan is absent in this CDR3, likely reflecting a read error. The DNA is left out, because the CDR3 cannot be placed on it with certainty; the CDR3 is given as TCRdb lists it. The genes are TRBV21-1 and TRBJ2-5; the D segment call TRBD1 is taken from the table without a DNA check. TRBV21-1 is labeled a pseudogene. The length of the CDR3 is 11 amino acids, counting both ends. CDR3 region: CASSKAGDSGI.

V usage is TRBV5-5 and J usage is TRBJ1-2, with D hard to call. Germline V gives CDR1 SGHKS, CDR2 YYEKEE (reference sequence). Between the trimmed V and J ends, which lost 0 bases and 4 bases, there was a span of 10 bases. There are 14 residues in the CDR3. The CDR3 nucleotides read TGTGCCAGCAGCTTGGTTCTGACCCTCTATGGCTACACCTTC. Protein: CASSLVLTLYGYTF.

This clonotype turned up a few times. The chain combines TRBV29-1 with TRBJ2-7; no definite D call. The V and J ends lost 6 bases and 0 bases respectively, with 6 bases between them. Looked up from germline, CDR1 is SQVTM and CDR2 is ANQGSEA. This CDR3 has 11 residues. CDR3 sequence (DNA): TGCAGCGTGATGGACTCCTACGAGCAGTACTTC. Translated, it gives CSVMDSYEQYF.

The rearrangement uses TRBV4-1 and TRBJ1-1; 10 bases are a match to TRBD1. From germline, CDR1 is MGHRA and CDR2 YSYEKL. V shed 1 base, J shed 8 bases, and the junction held 4 bases outside the gene matches. The CDR3 totals 14 residues. The DNA for the CDR3 is TGCGCCAGCAGCCAAGGACAGGGGGCGTCAGAAGCTTTCTTT. Translating it yields CASSQGQGASEAFF.

The chain employs TRBV20-1 and TRBJ1-2; perhaps TRBD1 as D (5 bases). Deletions cut 6 bases from V and 3 bases from J, with 17 bases between. Germline V CDR1 and CDR2: DFQATT, SNEGSKA (reference sequence). This CDR3 is built from 14 residues. The CDR3 loop reads CSAIRAGQDYGYTF. The CDR3, as DNA: TGCAGTGCCATCCGTGCGGGGCAGGACTATGGCTACACCTTC.

This sequence joins TRBV6-1 and TRBJ2-3, with no clear D. Trimming removed 5 bases from V and 5 bases from J, with 8 bases in between. In germline, CDR1 is MNHNS, CDR2 SASEGT. CDR3 length: 12 residues. The CDR3 DNA is TGTGCCAGCAGTAACTGGGGAGATACGCAGTATTTT. Amino acids: CASSNWGDTQYF.

This rearrangement joins TRBV9 to TRBJ2-3, with 8 bases fitting TRBD2. The CDR3 is 18 amino acids. V dropped 0 bases and J dropped 0; count of bases not matched to a gene: 9. Germline V gene sequence: CDR1 SGDLS, CDR2 YYNGEE. This CDR3 is CASSVDTSGFSSTDTQYF. CDR3 DNA sequence: TGTGCCAGCAGCGTAGACACTAGCGGCTTCTCTAGCACAGATACGCAGTATTTT.

A few counts support this clonotype. The V gene is TRBV14, the J gene TRBJ1-2, with a tentative D call TRBD1 (5 bases). V lost 2 bases and J 1 base, leaving 14 bases between the germline ends. Germline assignment: CDR1 SGHDN and CDR2 FVKESK. CDR3 size: 16 residues. The chain's CDR3 is CASSQPGTPVNYGYTF. The CDR3 DNA reads TGTGCCAGCAGCCAACCCGGGACGCCGGTTAACTATGGCTACACCTTC.

This clonotype was observed a few times. In DNA form, the CDR3 reads TGCAGTGCTAGAGATACTACCCCAGAGGGAGATACGCAGTATTTT. It is translated as CSARDTTPEGDTQYF. The chain is built from TRBV20-1 and TRBJ2-3; weak D call: TRBD2 (5 bases). The CDR3 runs 15 residues. Germline V gives CDR1 DFQATT, CDR2 SNEGSKA (reference sequence). The germline V and J ends were trimmed by 0 bases and 5 bases, with 15 bases remaining between them.

This clonotype occurred a few times. V usage is TRBV11-1 and J usage is TRBJ2-3; 13 nucleotides match TRBD2. Unmatched junction bases numbered 7, after V lost 5 bases and J lost 5 bases. This CDR3 region has 16 residues. The germline V gene has CDR1 SGHAT and CDR2 FQDESV (reference sequence). The CDR3 region is CASSITSGRAVDTQYF. CDR3 nucleotide sequence: TGTGCCAGCAGCATCACTAGCGGGAGGGCCGTAGATACGCAGTATTTT.

This clonotype was counted a few times. The chain uses TRBV6-1 and TRBJ2-1; D not certain. The CDR3 is made up of 12 amino acids. CDR1 and CDR2 from the germline V gene are MNHNS and SASEGT. V was cut by 9 bases and J by 10 bases, with 16 bases left in between. This CDR3 reads CASTDHPREQFF. In nucleotides, the CDR3 is TGTGCCAGTACTGACCACCCACGAGAGCAGTTCTTC.

A few counts support this clonotype. V usage is TRBV12-3 or TRBV12-4 and J usage is TRBJ1-1; a possible D gene is TRBD1 (6 bases). The ends were cut back, 6 bases at V and 6 bases at J, with 14 bases in the middle. The CDR3 contains 13 residues. CDR3 residues: CASSLTQGAEAFF. As DNA, the CDR3 is TGTGCCAGCAGCCTCACACAGGGAGCTGAAGCTTTCTTT.

This clonotype showed up just a few times. The V and J genes are TRBV20-1 and TRBJ2-1; possibly TRBD1 for D (6 bases). CDR1 DFQATT and CDR2 SNEGSKA come from the germline V gene (reference sequence). V was cut by 6 bases and J by 9 bases, with 15 bases left in between. CDR3 length equals 12 residues. The CDR3 DNA follows: TGCAGTGCGGACACAGGGTCGGGTGAGCAGTTCTTC. This gives the protein CSADTGSGEQFF.

The rearrangement joins TRBV7-8 to TRBJ2-5, with 7 bases aligning to TRBD1. V lost 2 bases, J lost 2 bases, and 5 bases stayed unmatched. CDR3 length: 15 amino acids. CDR1 and CDR2 (germline): SGHVS, FQNEAQ. DNA of the CDR3: TGTGCCAGCAGCTTATCTGGGACAGCTCAAGAGACCCAGTACTTC. Translated: CASSLSGTAQETQYF.